The present T cell receptor beta chain was sequenced within a study of shared clonotypes between healthy human individuals. At the level of the study: Donors had three CD4 naive, three CD4 memory, two CD8 naive and one CD8 memory plate apiece.

Naive CD8 cells, CD45RO-negative and positively selected for CCR7, excluded terminally differentiated effector memory CD45RA+ cells. Free of recent acute infections or vaccinations, the donors were healthy HIV-negative adults. When replicate PCRs were run on sorted subsets, they used about 220 ng DNA, roughly 30,000 T cell genomes. Source study methods: Filtering differed since immunoSEQ provided only junctions, with no quality scores. Assay used: immunoSEQ multiplex PCR; TCRdb lists only in-frame clones, some missing. V and J calls and clone size are as listed in that table; D and trimming were resolved from the DNA. The sample carries about 2.1 million clones, around 93% recorded once. As concerns this clone: The sample carries other DNA sequences with the same CDR3.

This receptor was obtained from a man younger than 35 in good health. Some clones in this sample may be carry-over from other donors' samples. Sequenced input: naive CD8+ T cells from PBMCs.

This CDR3 reads CASSLLGATGELFF. In DNA form, the CDR3 reads TGTGCCAGCAGTTTACTGGGGGCCACCGGGGAGCTGTTTTTT. This sequence joins TRBV27 and TRBJ2-2; possible D gene TRBD1, 6 bases. Germline V gene data show CDR1 as MNHEY and CDR2 as SMNVEV (reference sequence). The ends were cut back, 2 bases at V and 4 bases at J, with 8 bases in the middle. The CDR3 spans 14 residues.